These 14 T cell receptor beta chains were all obtained from the same sample, sequenced in a study of T cells in Graves' hyperthyroidism and ophthalmopathy (dated by TCRdb to between 2018 and 2020). Library preparation employed multiplex PCR. The sequencer listed for this sample is Illumina HiSeq 2000. TCR beta CDR3 regions were amplified from RNA transcripts. The first round of RT-PCR for the TCR CDR3 was performed with the HTBI primer set and the Qiagen OneStep RT-PCR kit. TCRdb itself trimmed the public reads at Q25 with fastp, ran MiXCR and retained productive beta chains. Every distinct CDR3 protein forms one entry, paired with its most common genes and DNA. The table for this sample lists 450,000 to 650,000 distinct CDR3 sequences; 13% to 15% of them were counted only once. The ten largest clones capture 6.5% to 9% of the sample. The sample was blood. Every receptor here comes from a woman between 18 and 29 years old with Graves' ophthalmopathy.

This clonotype has ten or more counts. The chain employs TRBV13 and TRBJ2-5; no clear D gene. Trimming removed 5 bases from V and 7 bases from J, with 11 bases in between. CDR1 PRHDT and CDR2 FYEKMQ come from the germline V gene (reference sequence). The CDR3 sequence is 12 residues long. The CDR3 region is CASSLGPGTQYF. DNA of the CDR3: TGTGCCAGCAGCCTGGGCCCCGGGACCCAGTACTTC.

The gene calls are TRBV20-1 and TRBJ2-3; 7 bases line up with TRBD2. CDR1 DFQATT and CDR2 SNEGSKA come from the germline V gene (reference sequence). V dropped 3 bases and J dropped 0; count of bases not matched to a gene: 33. The CDR3 is 24 amino acids. The CDR3 here is CSASRFHPRRETRTRDYSTDTQYF. The DNA of the CDR3 is TGCAGTGCTAGTCGTTTTCACCCTCGAAGAGAAACTAGAACTCGGGACTATAGCACAGATACGCAGTATTTT.

The rearrangement links TRBV6-4 to TRBJ2-3, with TRBD2 matching 11 bases. Losses at the gene ends were 3 bases for V and 5 bases for J; bases not matched to a gene: 4. The CDR3 length is 15 residues. CDR1 and CDR2 (germline): MRHNA, SNTAGT. DNA of the CDR3: TGTGCCAGCAGTGAAGGGACTAGCGGCGGAGATACGCAGTATTTT. Protein: CASSEGTSGGDTQYF.

This clonotype was observed at least ten times. This sequence joins TRBV20-1 and TRBJ2-1; D remains ambiguous. This CDR3 is 15 amino acids long. The V gene lost 0 bases and the J gene lost 0 bases, with 9 bases spanning the gap. Germline V lookup: CDR1 DFQATT, CDR2 SNEGSKA (reference sequence). The CDR3 nucleotides read TGCAGTGCTAGAGATATCTTAAGCTCCTACAATGAGCAGTTCTTC. This encodes CSARDILSSYNEQFF.

This clonotype was found a few times. J is TRBJ1-2 and V is TRBV14; D not resolved. V was clipped by 4 bases and J by 2 bases, with 11 bases between them. There are 14 residues in the CDR3. Germline loops: CDR1 SGHDN, CDR2 FVKESK. CDR3 nucleotides: TGTGCCAGCAGCCCCCCACAGTGGAACTATGGCTACACCTTC. This codes for CASSPPQWNYGYTF.

Regarding this clonotype: Mismatch with germline at one junction end may stem from a read error. The chain employs TRBV11-3 and TRBJ2-5, with TRBD2 as a possible D gene (5 bases). Germline V CDR1 and CDR2: SGHNT, YENEEA. This CDR3 comprises 12 residues. CDR3 sequence reads: CASSLDRGPHSF. In nucleotides, the CDR3 is TGTGCCAGCAGCTTAGATCGGGGTCCCCATTCCTTC. Together with reference TRBV11-3 and TRBJ2-5, the CDR3 gives the full variable domain: EAGVVQSPRYKIIEKKQPVAFWCNPISGHNTLYWYLQNLGQGPELLIRYENEEAVDDSQLPKDRFSAERLKGVDSTLKIQPAELGDSAVYLCASSLDRGPHSFGPGTRLLVL.

This clonotype was seen repeatedly, ten times or more. The chain recombines TRBV7-9 with TRBJ1-2; 8 bases are a match to TRBD1. There are 15 residues in the CDR3. The germline V gene has CDR1 SEHNR and CDR2 FQNEAQ (reference sequence). Losses at the gene ends were 5 bases for V and 4 bases for J; bases not matched to a gene: 9. DNA for the CDR3: TGTGCCAGCAGCCCGCGGACAGGGTTCGGCTATGGCTACACCTTC. As protein: CASSPRTGFGYGYTF.

This clonotype has at least ten counts. This chain joins TRBV2 and TRBJ2-1; unclear D gene. Germline V gene lookup returns CDR1 SNHLY and CDR2 FYNNEI. The CDR3 runs 17 residues. V was shortened by 2 bases and J by 5 bases, with 19 bases between the two germline ends. The CDR3 nucleotides are TGTGCCAGCAGTGAAAGAAGGGTACCCCCGAACCACAATGAGCAGTTCTTC. This translates into CASSERRVPPNHNEQFF.

In its sample, this clonotype was seen many times. The chain has TRBV20-1 and TRBJ2-1; TRBD2 agrees at 9 bases. This CDR3 is 16 amino acids long. The junction had 9 bases not matched to a gene; V was cut back by 6 bases and J by 0 bases. The germline gives CDR1 DFQATT, CDR2 SNEGSKA (reference sequence). CDR3 sequence (DNA): TGCAGTGCCCGGCGGGGGGGGGGAAGCTCCTACAATGAGCAGTTCTTC. It translates to CSARRGGGSSYNEQFF.

This clonotype was found a few times. The chain links TRBV6-2 or TRBV6-3 to TRBJ1-2, with 10 bases aligning to TRBD1. Losses at the gene ends were 9 bases for V and 7 bases for J; bases not matched to a gene: 11. This CDR3 is 14 amino acids long. CDR1 is MNHEY, CDR2 SVGEGT, per germline. CDR3 region: CASKPPGQGIGYTF. Here the CDR3 DNA reads TGTGCCAGTAAGCCTCCGGGACAGGGGATTGGCTACACCTTC.

This chain links TRBV7-9 with TRBJ2-3; no reliable D call. Germline CDR1 reads SEHNR; CDR2 reads FQNEAQ (reference sequence). The V end lost 0 bases, the J end lost 5 bases, and 12 bases lay between the germline ends. The CDR3 contains 15 residues. The DNA of the CDR3 is TGTGCCAGCAGCTTAGCTACTTTAATTAGAGATACGCAGTATTTT. Residues: CASSLATLIRDTQYF. Supplemented by reference TRBV7-9 and TRBJ2-3, the full variable domain reads DTGVSQNPRHKITKRGQNVTFRCDPISEHNRLYWYRQTLGQGPEFLTYFQNEAQLEKSRLLSDRFSAERPKGSFSTLEIQRTEQGDSAMYLCASSLATLIRDTQYFGPGTRLTVL.

This clonotype showed up many times. The chain combines TRBV6-1 with TRBJ2-7; 9 bases match TRBD1. This CDR3 spans 13 amino acids. Germline values: CDR1 MNHNS, CDR2 SASEGT. Germline trimming cut 6 bases from V and 4 bases from J; bases unmatched to any gene: 4. The CDR3 DNA follows: TGTGCCAGCAGGGCGGGACAGGGTTACGAGCAGTACTTC. Encoded protein: CASRAGQGYEQYF.

This clonotype was seen repeatedly, ten times or more. This sequence joins TRBV7-8 and TRBJ2-7; the match to TRBD1 covers 7 bases. The germline gives CDR1 SGHVS, CDR2 FQNEAQ. V trimming: 0 bases; J trimming: 0 bases; junction bases outside the gene matches: 5. The CDR3 has 16 amino acids. The CDR3 loop reads CASSLAPWDSSYEQYF. In DNA, the CDR3 is TGTGCCAGCAGCTTAGCCCCATGGGACAGCTCCTACGAGCAGTACTTC.

The table lists this clonotype with a few counts. The rearrangement uses TRBV6-1 and TRBJ1-5; a weak D match, TRBD1 (6 bases). CDR3 length equals 15 residues. Germline V gene lookup returns CDR1 MNHNS and CDR2 SASEGT. The germline V and J ends were trimmed by 1 base and 2 bases, with 9 bases remaining between them. CDR3 in amino acids: CASSEEEGGNQPQHF. In DNA, the CDR3 is TGTGCCAGCAGTGAAGAAGAGGGGGGCAATCAGCCCCAGCATTTT.